This record looks at one T cell receptor (beta chain) sequence and its context. What it binds is unknown. Germline V CDR1 and CDR2: SGHTA, FQGNSA. V lost 3 bases and J lost 8, with 10 bases in between. This CDR3 is 13 amino acids long. TCRB transcripts that were expressed got sequenced, as all of the isolated RNA had been reverse transcribed. Produced via immunoSEQ multiplex PCR; TCRdb's table is partial and in-frame only. The sample lists about 170,000 clones, roughly 8% occurring once. The sample belongs to a study of beta chain features in type 1 diabetes. As for the study in general: Investigators examined some 100,000,000 sorted cells across all samples.

Study-wide points: There was a moderate but significant shortening of TCRB CDR3s in all four CD4+ subsets of Type 1 diabetes patients.

Sequences were obtained from central memory CD4+ T cells from blood. The source of this sequence is a man younger than 35 with type 1 diabetes. The V gene is TRBV7-2, the J gene TRBJ1-4; D ambiguous. CDR3 sequence (DNA): TGTGCCAGCAGCTTCGAGCGGTCCGAAAAACTGTTTTTT. Its translation is CASSFERSEKLFF.